Shown below are 27 T cell receptor beta chains from a single sample sequenced in a study of blood T cell repertoires in COVID-19. The repertoire was sequenced with immunoSEQ multiplex PCR; TCRdb's copy has only in-frame clones and lacks some. This sample has under 200,000 clones, with about 80% found just once. Material: peripheral blood. These receptors came from a man aged 60-69 years with acute or convalescent COVID-19.

V is TRBV5-4 and J is TRBJ2-6; D gene unclear. Per the germline V gene, CDR1 is SGHNT and CDR2 is YYREEE (reference sequence). V was cut by 2 bases and J by 1 base, with 10 bases left in between. The CDR3 runs to 16 residues. CDR3 residues: CASSFITTSGANVLTF. CDR3 DNA sequence: TGTGCCAGCAGCTTTATCACTACGTCTGGGGCCAACGTCCTGACTTTC.

This rearrangement joins TRBV6-5 to TRBJ1-6; 7 nucleotides agree with TRBD1. CDR1 is MNHEY and CDR2 is SVGAGI in the germline V gene. Trimming took 6 bases from V and 8 from J; bases not matched to a gene: 7. There are 14 residues in the CDR3. The CDR3 protein is CASRYRGLHSPLHF. CDR3 nucleotide sequence: TGTGCCAGCAGGTACAGGGGTCTACATTCACCCCTCCACTTT.

This clone turned up a few times. DNA for the CDR3: TGTGCCAGCAGCCACGGACCAACAGGGAGCCAGCCCCAGCATTTT. It encodes CASSHGPTGSQPQHF. The V and J genes are TRBV4-2 and TRBJ1-5; possibly TRBD1 for D (6 bases). Deletions cut 3 bases from V and 7 bases from J, with 16 bases between. The CDR3 contains 15 residues. Germline V gene sequence: CDR1 LGHNA, CDR2 YNFKEQ.

The chain employs TRBV6-5 and TRBJ1-3; D possibly corresponds to TRBD1 (5 bases). Looked up from germline, CDR1 is MNHEY and CDR2 is SVGAGI. The CDR3 runs to 14 residues. V gave up 5 bases and J gave up 0 bases, with 8 bases separating them. CDR3 sequence (DNA): TGTGCCAGCAGTAGGGGATACTCTGGAAACACCATATATTTT. It specifies CASSRGYSGNTIYF.

This clone was picked up one time. The rearrangement uses TRBV29-1 and TRBJ2-2; 9 nucleotides align to TRBD1. Germline-derived CDR1 and CDR2 are SQVTM and ANQGSEA. The CDR3 is 15 residues long. With V trimmed by 3 bases and J by 7 bases, 9 bases remained unmatched. Here the CDR3 DNA reads TGCAGCGTTGAGACGGACAGGGGTATGATCGGGGAGCTGTTTTTT. Translation gives CSVETDRGMIGELFF.

The V call is TRBV11-3, the J call TRBJ1-2; D gene unclear. Germline V gene data show CDR1 as SGHNT and CDR2 as YENEEA. V lost 0 bases to trimming and J lost 4 bases, with 12 bases between them. The CDR3 runs 15 residues. The CDR3 coding sequence is TGTGCCAGCAGCTTAGATCCGGAGGTGAGCTATGGCTACACCTTC. This encodes CASSLDPEVSYGYTF.

The chain joins TRBV5-1 to TRBJ2-3; 13 bases map to TRBD2. V lost 3 bases, J lost 3 bases, and 4 bases stayed unmatched. The CDR3 contains 16 residues. Germline V gives CDR1 SGHRS, CDR2 YFSETQ. The CDR3 bases are TGCGCCAGCAGCTCCCTACTAGCGGGGGGGACAGATACGCAGTATTTT. Translation gives CASSSLLAGGTDTQYF.

This chain uses TRBV19 with TRBJ1-2, with 9 nucleotides matching TRBD1. Germline-derived CDR1 and CDR2 are LNHDA and SQIVND (reference sequence). The CDR3 is 13 amino acids. The V and J ends lost 6 bases and 6 bases, in that order; junction bases with no gene match: 5. DNA for the CDR3: TGTGCCAGTAGAGCCGGGACAGGGAATGGCTACACCTTC. This codes for CASRAGTGNGYTF.

The chain employs TRBV5-6 and TRBJ2-7, with D uncertain. CDR3 size: 13 residues. Trimming cost V 0 bases and J 3 bases, with 7 bases left between them. In germline, CDR1 is SGHDT, CDR2 YYEEEE. CDR3: CASSLDQIYEQYF. The CDR3 DNA sequence: TGTGCCAGCAGCTTGGACCAGATCTACGAGCAGTACTTC.

This chain links TRBV9 with TRBJ2-3, with 12 bases that match TRBD2. V was pared by 1 base and J by 6 bases, with 15 bases of the junction left unmatched. The germline V gene has CDR1 SGDLS and CDR2 YYNGEE. The CDR3 consists of 19 residues. The CDR3 region has the DNA TGTGCCAGCAGCGTACCGGCTAGCGGGGGGGCCGGGGGTGTCGATACGCAGTATTTT. Protein product: CASSVPASGGAGGVDTQYF.

J is TRBJ2-7 and V is TRBV2; D may be TRBD1 (6 bases). The ends were cut back, 4 bases at V and 3 bases at J, with 10 bases in the middle. Per germline, CDR1 SNHLY and CDR2 FYNNEI. The CDR3 is 13 residues long. CDR3 loop: CASSGDKGYEQYF. CDR3 sequence (DNA): TGTGCCAGCAGTGGGGACAAAGGCTACGAGCAGTACTTC.

The V and J genes are TRBV28 and TRBJ1-2; D perhaps matches TRBD1 (5 bases). CDR3 size: 14 residues. Trimming took 1 base from V and 8 from J, leaving 14 bases between them. Germline CDR1 MDHEN, CDR2 SYDVKM. The CDR3 DNA follows: TGTGCCAGCAGTTTATACCCGGGGGTGCGAGGCTACACCTTC. Translation: CASSLYPGVRGYTF.

The chain combines TRBV5-6 with TRBJ1-1; no definite D call. V was cut by 3 bases and J by 3 bases, with 12 bases left in between. Germline V gene sequence: CDR1 SGHDT, CDR2 YYEEEE. This CDR3 has 14 amino acids. The CDR3 spells CASSSPLGDTEAFF. In nucleotides, the CDR3 is TGTGCCAGCAGCTCCCCGTTGGGAGACACTGAAGCTTTCTTT.

The CDR3: CASSPGGAYGYTF. CDR3 nucleotides: TGTGCCAGCAGCCCAGGGGGCGCTTACGGCTACACCTTC. This rearrangement joins TRBV12-3 or TRBV12-4 to TRBJ1-2, with 8 bases identical to TRBD1. V lost 6 bases and J lost 8; bases outside the gene matches: 8. The CDR3 sequence is 13 residues long.

The chain couples TRBV20-1 to TRBJ1-2; D is uncertain. The length of the CDR3 is 12 residues. Looked up from germline, CDR1 is DFQATT and CDR2 is SNEGSKA (reference sequence). Trimming shortened V by 3 bases and J by 8 bases, and 13 bases separated the two germline ends. The CDR3: CSASKKNEGYTF. In DNA, the CDR3 is TGCAGTGCTAGTAAAAAGAATGAGGGCTACACCTTC.

V is TRBV2 and J is TRBJ1-5; a weak D match, TRBD1 (5 bases). This CDR3 is 13 amino acids long. The germline V gene encodes CDR1 SNHLY and CDR2 FYNNEI. V shed 6 bases and J shed 6 bases, with 12 bases lying between them. CDR3 in amino acids: CASRDTFTQPQHF. In DNA, the CDR3 is TGTGCCAGCAGGGACACTTTCACTCAGCCCCAGCATTTT. The whole variable domain, remainder taken from reference TRBV2 and TRBJ1-5, is EPEVTQTPSHQVTQMGQEVILRCVPISNHLYFYWYRQILGQKVEFLVSFYNNEISEKSEIFDDQFSVERPDGSNFTLKIRSTKLEDSAMYFCASRDTFTQPQHFGDGTRLSIL.

The sample holds one count of this clone. The rearrangement links TRBV9 to TRBJ2-1, with 9 bases that match TRBD2. This CDR3 contains 17 residues. Trimming took 0 bases from V and 6 from J; bases not matched to a gene: 10. Looked up from germline, CDR1 is SGDLS and CDR2 is YYNGEE. CDR3 in DNA: TGTGCCAGCAGCGTAGCGGGCGCGGGGGGGCCGGGCAATGAGCAGTTCTTC. Translating gives CASSVAGAGGPGNEQFF. The entire variable domain, with the rest obtained from reference TRBV9 and TRBJ2-1, is as follows: DSGVTQTPKHLITATGQRVTLRCSPRSGDLSVYWYQQSLDQGLQFLIQYYNGEERAKGNILERFSAQQFPDLHSELNLSSLELGDSALYFCASSVAGAGGPGNEQFFGPGTRLTVL.

The chain recombines TRBV29-1 with TRBJ2-5, with 12 bases lining up with TRBD1. The CDR3 consists of 13 residues. Germline loops: CDR1 SQVTM, CDR2 ANQGSEA. The junction had 5 bases not matched to a gene; V was cut back by 7 bases and J by 5 bases. The CDR3 DNA reads as TGCAGCGCCGCCGGGACAGGGGGCGAGACCCAGTACTTC. This sequence encodes CSAAGTGGETQYF.

The chain is built from TRBV2 and TRBJ2-3; 8 positions agree with TRBD2. Trimming cost V 6 bases and J 1 base; bases outside gene matches: 9. From germline, CDR1 is SNHLY and CDR2 FYNNEI. The CDR3 covers 16 residues. The CDR3 nucleotides read TGTGCCAGCAGGCCTGCTAGCGGGCAGCGCACAGATACGCAGTATTTT. Residues: CASRPASGQRTDTQYF.

This clone was recorded only once. The chain carries TRBV11-2 and TRBJ2-7, with 8 bases identical to TRBD1. Germline-derived CDR1 and CDR2 are SGHAT and FQNNGV. The CDR3 extends over 13 amino acids. V dropped 5 bases and J dropped 3; count of bases not matched to a gene: 3. The CDR3 loop reads CASSPTGGYEQYF. CDR3 sequence (DNA): TGTGCCAGCAGCCCCACAGGGGGCTACGAGCAGTACTTC.

The chain uses TRBV5-4 and TRBJ2-1; D perhaps matches TRBD1 (7 bases). Germline V gene sequence: CDR1 SGHNT, CDR2 YYREEE (reference sequence). The CDR3 runs 14 residues. The V gene lost 4 bases and the J gene lost 3 bases, with 11 bases spanning the gap. The CDR3 loop reads CASSAGQFYNEQFF. In DNA, the CDR3 is TGTGCCAGCAGCGCGGGACAGTTCTACAATGAGCAGTTCTTC.

V usage is TRBV19 and J usage is TRBJ1-1, with 7 bases aligning to TRBD1. Germline V gene sequence: CDR1 LNHDA, CDR2 SQIVND (reference sequence). J lost 6 bases, V lost 3 bases, and 10 bases had no gene match. The CDR3 totals 15 residues. CDR3 nucleotide sequence: TGTGCCAGTAGTATGCTGATAACAGGGGCCGCTGAAGCTTTCTTT. This encodes CASSMLITGAAEAFF. The full variable domain, rest sourced from reference TRBV19 and TRBJ1-1, is DGGITQSPKYLFRKEGQNVTLSCEQNLNHDAMYWYRQDPGQGLRLIYYSQIVNDFQKGDIAEGYSVSREKKESFPLTVTSAQKNPTAFYLCASSMLITGAAEAFFGQGTRLTVV.

The rearrangement links TRBV29-1 to TRBJ1-1; 10 nucleotides agree with TRBD1. The germline gives CDR1 SQVTM, CDR2 ANQGSEA. The CDR3 runs to 12 residues. J was trimmed by 6 bases and V by 4 bases; bases with no gene match: 2. As DNA, the CDR3 is TGCAGCGTTGGACAGGGGGCTCCTGAAGCTTTCTTT. Amino acid sequence: CSVGQGAPEAFF. Variable domain in full (rest from reference TRBV29-1 and TRBJ1-1): SAVISQKPSRDICQRGTSLTIQCQVDSQVTMMFWYRQQPGQSLTLIATANQGSEATYESGFVIDKFPISRPNLTFSTLTVSNMSPEDSSIYLCSVGQGAPEAFFGQGTRLTVV.

The chain couples TRBV30 to TRBJ1-6; D is ambiguous. CDR3 length: 12 residues. The V and J ends lost 3 bases and 10 bases respectively, with 10 bases between them. Germline loops: CDR1 GTSNPN, CDR2 SVGIG (reference sequence). Here the CDR3 DNA reads TGTGCCTGGAGGGCCCTAGGATCACCCCTCCACTTT. This sequence encodes CAWRALGSPLHF.

The chain joins TRBV7-3 to TRBJ2-5; 16 nucleotides align to TRBD2. CDR3 length equals 17 residues. V lost 4 bases, J lost 5 bases, and 7 bases stayed unmatched. Germline lookup yields CDR1 SGHTA and CDR2 FQGTGA. As DNA, the CDR3 is TGTGCCAGCAGCTCCCCGGGACTAGCGGGGGGGCTCGAGACCCAGTACTTC. It yields the protein CASSSPGLAGGLETQYF.

V and J are TRBV10-3 and TRBJ2-1, with TRBD2 matching over 12 bases. Trimming cost V 3 bases and J 5 bases; bases outside gene matches: 5. The CDR3 contains 16 residues. Germline V gives CDR1 ENHRY, CDR2 SYGVKD. The CDR3: CAISERLAGGDNEQFF. The CDR3 DNA reads as TGTGCCATCAGTGAAAGGCTAGCGGGGGGGGACAATGAGCAGTTCTTC.

This rearrangement joins TRBV27 to TRBJ2-7; 8 bases are a match to TRBD1. Germline CDR1 MNHEY, CDR2 SMNVEV (reference sequence). V gave up 4 bases and J gave up 0 bases; unmatched junction bases: 2. This CDR3 is built from 14 residues. The CDR3 is CASSSTGGSYEQYF. CDR3 nucleotides: TGTGCCAGCAGTTCAACAGGGGGCTCCTACGAGCAGTACTTC.